This TCR beta chain is drawn from a study of long-term antiretroviral therapy in people with HIV. An immunoSEQ assay, version v3.0, was performed at survey level. The repertoire was sequenced with immunoSEQ multiplex PCR; TCRdb's copy has only in-frame clones and lacks some. This table holds about 23,000 clones, around four fifths found once. This CDR3 comprises 11 residues. V dropped 6 bases and J dropped 3 bases, with 5 bases sitting between them. Germline CDR1 reads MNHEY; CDR2 reads SVGAGI. For this clone: Its target is not known.

Study observations and caveats: Researchers lacked any data on ART adherence, viral resistance or therapy changes.

The chain carries TRBV6-5 and TRBJ1-1, with D possibly being TRBD1 (5 bases). The sample here was unsorted PBMCs, taken 1.6 years after starting antiretroviral therapy. The receptor's source is a man aged 35-49 years with HIV. CDR3 protein: CASRGDTEAFF. CDR3 DNA sequence: TGTGCCAGCAGGGGGGACACTGAAGCTTTCTTT.